The clone carrying this TCR beta chain was seen a handful of times. This specimen belongs to a study of blood T cell repertoires in COVID-19. Study as a whole: Italy, Spain and the United States were the sources of the convalescent and acute COVID-19 samples.

Clinical histories supplied by participants themselves formed the basis of cohort assignment. Measured with immunoSEQ multiplex PCR; TCRdb has only the in-frame clones, and not every one. The sample contains hundreds of thousands of clones, 85% to 90% of which appear only once. The sequence was obtained from a woman aged 55-69 years in a cohort exposed to, infected with or recovered from COVID-19 (not recorded which). The sequencing sample was made of PBMCs or T cells enriched from blood (not recorded which).

CDR3 nucleotides: TGTGCCAGCAGTTATCCCCTTTTCCGGGACAGGGGGCTAGTTTCACCCCTCCACTTT. This translates into CASSYPLFRDRGLVSPLHF. V usage is TRBV28 and J usage is TRBJ1-6, with 12 bases that match TRBD1. The junction had 16 bases not matched to a gene; V was cut back by 4 bases and J by 9 bases. Germline V CDR1 and CDR2: MDHEN, SYDVKM. The CDR3 consists of 19 residues. Complete variable domain (other parts from reference TRBV28 and TRBJ1-6): DVKVTQSSRYLVKRTGEKVFLECVQDMDHENMFWYRQDPGLGLRLIYFSYDVKMKEKGDIPEGYSVSREKKERFSLILESASTNQTSMYLCASSYPLFRDRGLVSPLHFGNGTRLTVT.